This T cell receptor beta chain was sequenced for a study of shared clonotypes between healthy human individuals. Note on this clone: The target antigen is unknown. Relative to the germline gene, one junction end is altered; a read error may explain this.

Germline CDR1 is MNHNS and CDR2 is SASEGT. The CDR3 extends over 11 amino acids. Generated by immunoSEQ multiplex PCR, the TCRdb table keeps only in-frame clones and is missing some. This table holds 2,100,000 or so clones, about 94% found once. Study-level points and caveats: Naive subsets usually exceeded memory subsets in estimated richness.

V is TRBV6-1 and J is TRBJ2-5; no firm D call. The clonotype was recovered from a man aged 18 to 29 in good health. Sequenced material: naive CD4+ T cells sorted from blood. The subset was: CD45RA+ positively selected. CDR3 region: CANSVRETQYF. In nucleotides, the CDR3 is TGTGCCAACAGTGTGCGGGAGACCCAGTACTTC.